A single sample is the source of the 6 T cell receptor beta chains below, sequenced in a study of blood T cell repertoires in COVID-19. Sequencing used immunoSEQ multiplex PCR; TCRdb keeps in-frame clones, though not all of them. Among 65,000 to 85,000 clones listed, around nine tenths were seen once. The source material was peripheral blood. Receptor source: a man older than 75 with COVID-19, enrolled during active disease.

V usage is TRBV3-1 (or the pseudogene TRBV3-2) and J usage is TRBJ2-2; perhaps TRBD2 as D (5 bases). The CDR3 extends over 15 amino acids. From germline, CDR1 is LGHDT and CDR2 YNNKEL (reference sequence). V lost 0 bases and J 1 base, leaving 6 bases between the germline ends. CDR3 coding DNA: TGTGCCAGCAGCCAAGAGGCGGGGAACACCGGGGAGCTGTTTTTT. It specifies CASSQEAGNTGELFF.

This rearrangement joins TRBV3-1 (or the pseudogene TRBV3-2) to TRBJ2-5; the match to TRBD2 covers 7 bases. Germline loops: CDR1 LGHDT, CDR2 YNNKEL (reference sequence). The CDR3 runs to 14 residues. J gave up 5 bases and V 4 bases, and 7 bases lay outside the gene matches. CDR3 protein: CASSPRLAVETQYF. The CDR3 region has the DNA TGTGCCAGCAGCCCGCGACTAGCTGTGGAGACCCAGTACTTC.

The rearrangement uses TRBV10-3 and TRBJ1-1, with 11 bases matching TRBD1. V shed 3 bases and J 5 bases; nucleotides not matched to a gene: 8. The length of the CDR3 is 16 residues. Looked up from germline, CDR1 is ENHRY and CDR2 is SYGVKD. DNA for the CDR3: TGTGCCATCAGTGACGCCGGGACAGGGGGTTGGACTGAAGCTTTCTTT. It codes for CAISDAGTGGWTEAFF.

The chain couples TRBV11-2 to TRBJ1-3; 10 bases align to TRBD1. The V and J ends lost 4 bases and 3 bases, in that order; junction bases with no gene match: 9. The CDR3 extends over 17 amino acids. Germline V gives CDR1 SGHAT, CDR2 FQNNGV. This chain's CDR3 is CASSSFLTGGSGNTIYF. In nucleotides, the CDR3 is TGTGCCAGCAGCTCTTTTTTGACAGGGGGCAGTGGAAACACCATATATTTT.

The chain uses TRBV19 and TRBJ1-5, with D uncertain. This CDR3 comprises 15 residues. V dropped 3 bases and J dropped 2 bases, with 11 bases sitting between them. CDR1 and CDR2 (germline): LNHDA, SQIVND (reference sequence). The CDR3 bases are TGTGCCAGTAGTATTTTGCGGCTGGGCAATCAGCCCCAGCATTTT. Amino acids: CASSILRLGNQPQHF.

The chain joins TRBV6-2 or TRBV6-3 to TRBJ2-5, with D possibly being TRBD2 (6 bases). V lost 5 bases and J 5 bases, leaving 12 bases between the germline ends. The CDR3 length is 13 residues. Germline assignment: CDR1 MNHEY and CDR2 SVGEGT. The CDR3 DNA reads TGTGCCAGCAGTAATTCGGGAGTGGAGACCCAGTACTTC. Its protein product is CASSNSGVETQYF.